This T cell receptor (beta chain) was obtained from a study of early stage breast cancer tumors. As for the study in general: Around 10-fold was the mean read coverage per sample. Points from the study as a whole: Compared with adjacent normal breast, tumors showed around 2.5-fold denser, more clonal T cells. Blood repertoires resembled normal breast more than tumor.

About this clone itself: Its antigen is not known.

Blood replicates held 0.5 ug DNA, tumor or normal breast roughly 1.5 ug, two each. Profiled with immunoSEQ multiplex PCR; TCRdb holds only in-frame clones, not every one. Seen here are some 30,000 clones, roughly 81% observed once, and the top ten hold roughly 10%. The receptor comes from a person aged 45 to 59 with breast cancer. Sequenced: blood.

CDR3 loop: CASSQDDRLEGEAFF. CDR3 nucleotides: TGCGCCAGCAGCCAAGACGACAGGCTGGAGGGTGAAGCTTTCTTT. This chain connects TRBV4-1 to TRBJ1-1; D possibly corresponds to TRBD1 (6 bases). The CDR3 has 15 amino acids. Germline loops: CDR1 MGHRA, CDR2 YSYEKL. V dropped 0 bases and J dropped 7 bases, with 15 bases sitting between them.